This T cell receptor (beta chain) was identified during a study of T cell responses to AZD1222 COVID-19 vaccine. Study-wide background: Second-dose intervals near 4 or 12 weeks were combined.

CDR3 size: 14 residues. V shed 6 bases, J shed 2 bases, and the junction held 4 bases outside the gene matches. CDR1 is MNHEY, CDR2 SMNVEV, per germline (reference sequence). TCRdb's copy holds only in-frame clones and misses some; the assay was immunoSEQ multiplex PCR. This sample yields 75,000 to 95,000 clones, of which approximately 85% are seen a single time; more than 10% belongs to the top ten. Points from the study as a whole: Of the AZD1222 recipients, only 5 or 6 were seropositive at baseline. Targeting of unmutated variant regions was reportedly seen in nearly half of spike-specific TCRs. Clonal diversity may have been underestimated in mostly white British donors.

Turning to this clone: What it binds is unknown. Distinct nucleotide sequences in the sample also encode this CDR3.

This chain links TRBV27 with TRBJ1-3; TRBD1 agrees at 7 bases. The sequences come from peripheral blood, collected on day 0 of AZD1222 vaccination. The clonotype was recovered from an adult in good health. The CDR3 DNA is TGTGCCAGCAGACTAACAGGGGCTGGAAACACCATATATTTT. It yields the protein CASRLTGAGNTIYF.